This TCR beta chain was captured by sequencing in a study of cytomegalovirus exposure and HLA in healthy donors. Points from the study as a whole: For most TCR sequences rarity was the rule, although some public TCRs occurred in many donors. Cytomegalovirus status was reportedly diagnosed by the classifier with high sensitivity and specificity.

Note on this clone: Its matching antigen is unknown.

The length of the CDR3 is 17 residues. Germline V gene sequence: CDR1 SGHAT, CDR2 FQNNGV. Trimming cost V 1 base and J 4 bases; bases outside gene matches: 11. Data came from immunoSEQ multiplex PCR; TCRdb stores just in-frame clones and leaves some out. This table holds under 400,000 clones, around 86% found once. Donors came from a validation cohort of 90 to 150 subjects, distinct from the first 666-subject cohort. The specimen was PBMCs. This receptor was identified in a woman aged 18-29 years in good health and CMV-seronegative. The gene calls are TRBV11-2 and TRBJ2-5, with TRBD2 identical over 8 bases. The CDR3 loop is CASSLVRLAGIGETQYF. The CDR3 DNA follows: TGTGCCAGCAGCTTAGTGAGGCTAGCGGGTATTGGAGAGACCCAGTACTTC.